The 32 T cell receptor beta chains listed next were all sequenced from one sample in a study of T cells in Graves' hyperthyroidism and ophthalmopathy. RNA transcripts yielded amplified TCR beta CDR3 regions. The study used the HTBI primer set for a first-round RT-PCR of the TCR CDR3. TCRdb reprocessed the multiplex PCR reads via MiXCR and lists one record per CDR3 protein. The repertoire holds some 530,000 distinct CDR3 sequences, with approximately 23% as singletons. Material: blood. Every receptor here comes from a woman aged 65 to 85 with Graves' ophthalmopathy.

The sample holds a few counts of this clonotype. The chain combines TRBV20-1 with TRBJ2-3; 10 nucleotides agree with TRBD2. V shed 6 bases, J shed 5 bases, and the junction held 5 bases outside the gene matches. This CDR3 comprises 13 residues. CDR1 is DFQATT, CDR2 SNEGSKA, per germline (reference sequence). The chain's CDR3 is CSAVAGGGDTQYF. The CDR3 DNA sequence: TGCAGTGCAGTAGCGGGAGGTGGAGATACGCAGTATTTT.

This clonotype occurred many times. The chain links TRBV12-3 or TRBV12-4 to TRBJ1-1, with 9 nucleotides matching TRBD1. V trimming: 3 bases; J trimming: 7 bases; junction bases outside the gene matches: 6. The CDR3 has 14 residues. The CDR3 DNA follows: TGTGCCAGCAGTTTGGGACAGGGTCTCGATGAAGCTTTCTTT. Protein sequence: CASSLGQGLDEAFF.

The chain uses TRBV7-2 and TRBJ2-3, with D perhaps TRBD1 (5 bases). V was clipped by 2 bases and J by 6 bases, with 18 bases between them. CDR3 length equals 16 residues. Germline V gene sequence: CDR1 SGHTA, CDR2 FQGNSA. The CDR3 DNA reads TGTGCCAGCAGCTTACCGCAGGGTAGGTTGGAGGATACGCAGTATTTT. Encoded protein: CASSLPQGRLEDTQYF.

This clonotype was counted at least ten times. The chain uses TRBV27 and TRBJ2-6, with a weak D call TRBD2 (5 bases). Germline lookup yields CDR1 MNHEY and CDR2 SMNVEV (reference sequence). The length of the CDR3 is 15 residues. V was cut by 3 bases and J by 1 base, with 7 bases left in between. Written as DNA, the CDR3 is TGTGCCAGCAGTTTTCGGGGTTCTGGGGCCAACGTCCTGACTTTC. Translation: CASSFRGSGANVLTF.

The V gene is TRBV12-3 or TRBV12-4, the J gene TRBJ2-3; tentatively, D is TRBD1 or TRBD2 (5 bases each). The length of the CDR3 is 16 residues. V dropped 6 bases and J dropped 2 bases, with 18 bases sitting between them. CDR3 coding DNA: TGTGCCAGCAGCTTCTTAACCCCCGGGACCACAGATACGCAGTATTTT. This translates into CASSFLTPGTTDTQYF.

This chain links TRBV6-2 or TRBV6-3 with TRBJ2-5, with D perhaps TRBD2 (6 bases). Germline loops: CDR1 MNHEY, CDR2 SVGEGT. The CDR3 covers 17 residues. The ends were cut back, 3 bases at V and 6 bases at J, with 23 bases in the middle. The CDR3 is CASSYSEGGADLKTQYF. As DNA, the CDR3 is TGTGCCAGCAGTTATAGTGAGGGAGGAGCGGATTTAAAGACCCAGTACTTC.

This clonotype was found many times. The chain joins TRBV28 to TRBJ2-1, with 7 nucleotides matching TRBD2. The CDR3 is 18 residues long. Germline loops: CDR1 MDHEN, CDR2 SYDVKM. Trimming cost V 4 bases and J 0 bases; bases outside gene matches: 12. CDR3 sequence: CASSSRGGGRASYNEQFF. For the CDR3, the DNA is TGTGCCAGCAGTTCAAGGGGAGGTGGGAGGGCCTCCTACAATGAGCAGTTCTTC.

This sequence joins TRBV6-5 and TRBJ2-7; D unresolved. With 4 bases removed from V and 6 bases from J, the gap between germline ends came to 10 bases. Germline CDR1 is MNHEY and CDR2 is SVGAGI. The CDR3 sequence is 12 residues long. CDR3 residues: CASSSVDLEQYF. DNA for the CDR3: TGTGCCAGCAGTTCGGTCGACCTCGAGCAGTACTTC.

Details on this clonotype: One base away lies a much larger clone, so this may be a sequencing read error. The rearrangement uses TRBV28 and TRBJ2-7; no definite D call. Per germline, CDR1 MDHEN and CDR2 SYDVKM. V lost 6 bases to trimming and J lost 2 bases, with 14 bases between them. The CDR3 has 14 amino acids. The CDR3 loop reads CASRESPLTYEQYF. Here the CDR3 DNA reads TGTGCCAGCAGGGAGAGTCCTTTAACCTACGAGCAGTACTTC.

This chain links TRBV15 with TRBJ2-3; D may be TRBD1 (6 bases). Germline CDR1 LNHNV, CDR2 YYDKDF (reference sequence). The CDR3 is 14 amino acids. V lost 1 base to trimming and J lost 4 bases, with 9 bases between them. The CDR3 region has the DNA TGTGCCACCAGCAGAGGGGACATATCAGATACGCAGTATTTT. This translates into CATSRGDISDTQYF.

This sequence joins TRBV10-3 and TRBJ1-2; D gene unclear. Trimming removed 6 bases from V and 3 bases from J, with 11 bases in between. The CDR3 sequence is 13 residues long. CDR1 is ENHRY and CDR2 is SYGVKD in the germline V gene. The CDR3 nucleotides read TGTGCCATCAGAGTAAGGGAAGACTATGGCTACACCTTC. This sequence encodes CAIRVREDYGYTF.

In its sample, this clonotype was seen many times. CDR3 DNA sequence: TGTGCCAGCAACCGGGGTGGCAATCAGCCCCAGCATTTT. As protein: CASNRGGNQPQHF. This chain connects TRBV2 to TRBJ1-5; no clear D. Germline lookup yields CDR1 SNHLY and CDR2 FYNNEI. This CDR3 comprises 13 residues. V shed 7 bases and J shed 2 bases, with 9 bases lying between them.

The chain combines TRBV7-2 with TRBJ1-2; a weak D match, TRBD1 (5 bases). Trimming removed 3 bases from V and 4 bases from J, with 12 bases in between. The CDR3 spans 14 residues. The germline CDR1 and CDR2 sequences are SGHTA and FQGNSA. CDR3 in DNA: TGTGCCAGCAGCTTTCAGGGAGATCTCTATGGCTACACCTTC. Encoded protein: CASSFQGDLYGYTF.

This clonotype was detected many times. This chain uses TRBV6-1 with TRBJ2-7; no firm D call. The V end lost 1 base, the J end lost 0 bases, and 10 bases lay between the germline ends. Germline loops: CDR1 MNHNS, CDR2 SASEGT. The CDR3 has 15 amino acids. CDR3 nucleotides: TGTGCCAGCAGTGAAGATACAGCCATCTCCTACGAGCAGTACTTC. Translation gives CASSEDTAISYEQYF.

This clonotype has a count of ten or more. This chain links TRBV28 with TRBJ2-7; TRBD2 agrees at 12 bases. This CDR3 contains 16 residues. From germline, CDR1 is MDHEN and CDR2 SYDVKM. V shed 5 bases and J 3 bases; nucleotides not matched to a gene: 8. CDR3 DNA: TGTGCCAGCAGTCCACACCTAGCGGGAGGGGTCTACGAGCAGTACTTC. This sequence encodes CASSPHLAGGVYEQYF.

This clonotype has just a few counts. CDR3 coding DNA: TGTGCCATCAGTGACCAAGAGACCCAGTACTTC. This sequence encodes CAISDQETQYF. The chain is built from TRBV10-3 and TRBJ2-5; D not resolved. CDR1 and CDR2 (germline): ENHRY, SYGVKD. CDR3 length: 11 residues. Trimming stripped 3 bases from V and 1 base from J, with 0 bases between.

This clonotype showed up many times. The V call is TRBV3-1, the J call TRBJ2-7, with D tentatively TRBD1 or TRBD2 (5 bases each). Trimming left V 3 bases short and J 4 bases short, with 10 bases between. This CDR3 contains 13 residues. CDR1 is LGHDT, CDR2 YNNKEL, per germline (reference sequence). The chain's CDR3 is CASSHGTAYEQYF. CDR3 coding DNA: TGTGCCAGCAGCCACGGGACGGCTTACGAGCAGTACTTC.

The rearrangement uses TRBV19 and TRBJ1-5; D not resolved. From germline, CDR1 is LNHDA and CDR2 SQIVND (reference sequence). The CDR3 loop spans 16 amino acids. Trimming took 4 bases from V and 7 from J, leaving 20 bases between them. The DNA for the CDR3 is TGTGCCAGTAGTAGGAAGGCCCCGGCCGCGGGCCAGCCCCAGCATTTT. It translates to CASSRKAPAAGQPQHF.

This clonotype was picked up many times. This chain links TRBV25-1 with TRBJ2-7; 7 bases line up with TRBD2. CDR1 is MGHDK, CDR2 SYGVNS, per germline. The length of the CDR3 is 15 residues. V dropped 5 bases and J dropped 0; count of bases not matched to a gene: 7. CDR3 DNA sequence: TGTGCCAGCAGTCCTAGCGGCCCCAGCTCCTACGAGCAGTACTTC. Translation: CASSPSGPSSYEQYF.

This clonotype has more than one count but fewer than ten. The chain combines TRBV6-6 with TRBJ2-3, with D possibly matching TRBD2 (5 bases). The CDR3 spans 14 residues. V was trimmed by 0 bases and J by 4 bases, leaving 8 bases between them. Germline V gene sequence: CDR1 MNHNY, CDR2 SVGAGI (reference sequence). The CDR3 DNA follows: TGTGCCAGCAGTTACTCGGGGAGAGCAGATACGCAGTATTTT. Its protein is CASSYSGRADTQYF.

This clonotype was seen a few times. The chain joins TRBV20-1 to TRBJ1-1, with a tentative D call TRBD1 (5 bases). The germline V gene has CDR1 DFQATT and CDR2 SNEGSKA (reference sequence). Trimming removed 8 bases at V and 0 bases at J, with 13 bases between. The CDR3 runs 13 residues. In DNA form, the CDR3 reads TGCAGTACCCGGGACGGAGTGAACACTGAAGCTTTCTTT. It yields the protein CSTRDGVNTEAFF.

The rearrangement joins TRBV6-1 to TRBJ2-3, with 15 bases matching TRBD2. CDR1 is MNHNS, CDR2 SASEGT, per germline. This CDR3 has 18 residues. V lost 6 bases, J lost 5 bases, and 12 bases stayed unmatched. This CDR3 is CASSPGLAGGPRLDTQYF. The CDR3 region has the DNA TGTGCCAGCAGCCCTGGACTAGCGGGAGGGCCTAGGTTAGATACGCAGTATTTT.

This clonotype turned up a few times. V and J are TRBV9 and TRBJ2-3; D not certain. V dropped 4 bases and J dropped 1 base, with 13 bases sitting between them. Per the germline V gene, CDR1 is SGDLS and CDR2 is YYNGEE. CDR3 length: 15 residues. The CDR3 region has the DNA TGTGCCAGCAGCTACCTCGCGGACCGCACAGATACGCAGTATTTT. Translated, it gives CASSYLADRTDTQYF.

This clonotype has at least ten counts. The rearrangement links TRBV20-1 to TRBJ1-1, with D possibly TRBD1 on 5 matching bases. The CDR3 runs to 13 residues. Germline CDR1 DFQATT, CDR2 SNEGSKA (reference sequence). Trimming removed 5 bases at V and 0 bases at J, with 10 bases between. This chain's CDR3 is CSAWGGMNTEAFF. Here the CDR3 DNA reads TGCAGTGCTTGGGGCGGAATGAACACTGAAGCTTTCTTT.

This chain connects TRBV30 to TRBJ1-2, with D perhaps matching TRBD1 (6 bases). This CDR3 contains 12 residues. Germline V lookup: CDR1 GTSNPN, CDR2 SVGIG (reference sequence). Trimming removed 8 bases at V and 2 bases at J, with 12 bases between. The CDR3 DNA reads as TGTGCCGGGGGGCGGGCCAACTATGGCTACACCTTC. Translating it yields CAGGRANYGYTF.

The chain links TRBV7-2 to TRBJ1-2; D may be TRBD1 (5 bases). The CDR3 extends over 14 amino acids. The V end lost 7 bases, the J end lost 8 bases, and 20 bases lay between the germline ends. CDR1 and CDR2 (germline): SGHTA, FQGNSA. CDR3 bases: TGTGCCAGCACTGTATGGGACGCCCGGGGCGGCTACACCTTC. Translation: CASTVWDARGGYTF.

This clonotype was counted many times. The chain couples TRBV28 to TRBJ2-2; a possible D gene is TRBD2 (6 bases). The germline V gene has CDR1 MDHEN and CDR2 SYDVKM. Trimming took off 5 bases at V and 5 bases at J, with 18 bases between the two ends. This CDR3 is built from 16 residues. CDR3 sequence reads: CASSPSEAGRTGELFF. In nucleotides, the CDR3 is TGTGCCAGCAGTCCCTCGGAAGCGGGTCGAACCGGGGAGCTGTTTTTT.

This clonotype was found a few times. The chain has TRBV29-1 and TRBJ1-1, with 7 bases lining up with TRBD1. V dropped 4 bases and J dropped 0; count of bases not matched to a gene: 11. CDR3 length: 16 residues. Germline-derived CDR1 and CDR2 are SQVTM and ANQGSEA. The CDR3 loop is CSVAGRGDSMNTEAFF. CDR3 sequence (DNA): TGCAGCGTTGCGGGCAGGGGGGATTCAATGAACACTGAAGCTTTCTTT. Using reference TRBV29-1 and TRBJ1-1 for the parts outside the CDR3, the full variable domain is SAVISQKPSRDICQRGTSLTIQCQVDSQVTMMFWYRQQPGQSLTLIATANQGSEATYESGFVIDKFPISRPNLTFSTLTVSNMSPEDSSIYLCSVAGRGDSMNTEAFFGQGTRLTVV.

The rearrangement links TRBV15 to TRBJ1-1, with D perhaps matching TRBD1 (5 bases). CDR3 length: 13 amino acids. Trimming left V 0 bases short and J 11 bases short, with 13 bases between. CDR1 is LNHNV, CDR2 YYDKDF, per germline (reference sequence). CDR3 nucleotide sequence: TGTGCCACCAGCAGAGATCGGGGGGTAACGGCTTTCTTT. Translation gives CATSRDRGVTAFF. Together with reference TRBV15 and TRBJ1-1, the CDR3 gives the full variable domain: DAMVIQNPRYQVTQFGKPVTLSCSQTLNHNVMYWYQQKSSQAPKLLFHYYDKDFNNEADTPDNFQSRRPNTSFCFLDIRSPGLGDTAMYLCATSRDRGVTAFFGQGTRLTVV.

This clonotype was picked up a small number of times. The CDR3 coding sequence is TGTGCCAGTAGTATAAGGGGAGCGGGAGAGTTCGAGCAGTACTTC. As protein: CASSIRGAGEFEQYF. The chain links TRBV19 to TRBJ2-7, with TRBD2 matching 8 bases. The CDR3 length is 15 residues. Germline assignment: CDR1 LNHDA and CDR2 SQIVND (reference sequence). J was trimmed by 6 bases and V by 2 bases; bases with no gene match: 9.

There are many counts of this clonotype. This sequence joins TRBV2 and TRBJ1-4; D perhaps matches TRBD1 (5 bases). Germline-derived CDR1 and CDR2 are SNHLY and FYNNEI. The V gene lost 10 bases and the J gene lost 6 bases, with 18 bases spanning the gap. The CDR3 has 14 residues. CDR3 nucleotides: TGTGCCACCAGGCCGGGGACCGCGCATGAAAAACTGTTTTTT. This gives the protein CATRPGTAHEKLFF.

This clonotype was seen a handful of times. V usage is TRBV5-1 and J usage is TRBJ2-3; weak D call: TRBD2 (7 bases). Germline CDR1 SGHRS, CDR2 YFSETQ. Trimming stripped 2 bases from V and 4 bases from J, with 14 bases between. CDR3 length: 15 residues. The CDR3 DNA reads TGCGCCAGCAGCTTCGGGGGGCGGGTATCAGATACGCAGTATTTT. The encoded protein is CASSFGGRVSDTQYF. Combining the CDR3 with reference TRBV5-1 and TRBJ2-3 gives the whole variable domain KAGVTQTPRYLIKTRGQQVTLSCSPISGHRSVSWYQQTPGQGLQFLFEYFSETQRNKGNFPGRFSGRQFSNSRSEMNVSTLELGDSALYLCASSFGGRVSDTQYFGPGTRLTVL.